These 20 T cell receptor beta chains came from one sample sequenced in a study of blood T cells in healthy people across ages. Combining a sample-barcoded 5' primer with a J-beta primer mix, a second PCR ran for about 7 to 12 cycles. Using its own MiXCR run on the 5' RACE reads, TCRdb lists one record per CDR3 protein. The data show over 1.5 million distinct CDR3 sequences, around half seen once. The sample was blood. Every receptor here comes from a woman in her 40s in good health.

The chain uses TRBV20-1 and TRBJ2-7, with a possible D match to TRBD2 (7 bases). The J call may be mistaken, given a closer DNA end match to TRBJ2-5. CDR3 size: 14 residues. Per the germline V gene, CDR1 is DFQATT and CDR2 is SNEGSKA (reference sequence). CDR3 nucleotides: TGCAGTGCTAGAAGGGGGGCGGGGGTAGAGACCCAGTACTTC. Protein product: CSARRGAGVETQYF.

This CDR3 is CASSKLADSYEQYF. The CDR3 nucleotides are TGTGCCAGCAGTAAACTAGCGGATTCCTACGAGCAGTACTTC. The gene calls are TRBV27 and TRBJ2-7, with TRBD2 identical over 8 bases. Unmatched junction bases numbered 4, after V lost 5 bases and J lost 1 base. Per germline, CDR1 MNHEY and CDR2 SMNVEV (reference sequence). The CDR3 contains 14 residues.

The chain employs TRBV28 and TRBJ1-2; 8 bases agree with TRBD1. Germline assignment: CDR1 MDHEN and CDR2 SYDVKM. V was pared by 8 bases and J by 4 bases, with 12 bases of the junction left unmatched. This CDR3 is 15 amino acids long. The CDR3 loop is CASCPRDRLIYGYTF. In DNA, the CDR3 is TGTGCCAGCTGCCCCCGGGACAGGCTCATCTATGGCTACACCTTC.

The chain joins TRBV25-1 to TRBJ2-1; possibly TRBD1 for D (5 bases). The CDR3 contains 13 residues. V gave up 4 bases and J gave up 10 bases, with 14 bases separating them. Germline V gene lookup returns CDR1 MGHDK and CDR2 SYGVNS. The CDR3 spells CASSAEGWTEQFF. CDR3 nucleotides: TGTGCCAGCAGTGCTGAAGGTTGGACAGAGCAGTTCTTC.

V usage is TRBV20-1 and J usage is TRBJ2-3, with D possibly called TRBD1 or TRBD2 (6 bases each). The germline V gene encodes CDR1 DFQATT and CDR2 SNEGSKA (reference sequence). The CDR3 is 12 amino acids. V lost 4 bases, J lost 4 bases, and 9 bases lay in between. CDR3 region: CSATRGADTQYF. The CDR3, as DNA: TGCAGTGCTACTAGGGGGGCAGATACGCAGTATTTT.

This clonotype appeared a few times. The V gene is TRBV20-1, the J gene TRBJ2-7; 10 bases agree with TRBD2. There are 20 residues in the CDR3. Germline values: CDR1 DFQATT, CDR2 SNEGSKA (reference sequence). V dropped 2 bases and J dropped 2; count of bases not matched to a gene: 21. The CDR3 bases are TGCAGTGCTAGAATCAAACGAACCCACGAGACTAGCGGGTGGCCCTACGAGCAGTACTTC. This sequence encodes CSARIKRTHETSGWPYEQYF.

The V gene is TRBV6-6, the J gene TRBJ2-5, with 9 bases aligning to TRBD1. This CDR3 is built from 15 residues. From germline, CDR1 is MNHNY and CDR2 SVGAGI (reference sequence). Trimming cost V 6 bases and J 5 bases; bases outside gene matches: 10. CDR3 in DNA: TGTGCCAGCAGCCGGACTAGGACAGGGGTGGAGACCCAGTACTTC. It is translated as CASSRTRTGVETQYF.

The chain couples TRBV7-9 to TRBJ2-3; a possible D gene is TRBD2 (7 bases). V gave up 0 bases and J gave up 2 bases, with 12 bases separating them. The CDR3 loop spans 16 amino acids. Germline values: CDR1 SEHNR, CDR2 FQNEAQ (reference sequence). CDR3 amino acids: CASSLAGGQSTDTQYF. In nucleotides, the CDR3 is TGTGCCAGCAGCTTAGCGGGGGGGCAATCCACAGATACGCAGTATTTT. Drawing the rest from reference TRBV7-9 and TRBJ2-3, the complete variable domain is DTGVSQNPRHKITKRGQNVTFRCDPISEHNRLYWYRQTLGQGPEFLTYFQNEAQLEKSRLLSDRFSAERPKGSFSTLEIQRTEQGDSAMYLCASSLAGGQSTDTQYFGPGTRLTVL.

On this clonotype itself: A read error may produce the germline difference seen at one junction end. V is TRBV7-7 and J is TRBJ2-6; maybe TRBD2 (5 bases). The CDR3 length is 17 residues. Germline V CDR1 and CDR2: SSHAT, FNYEAQ (reference sequence). The CDR3 protein is CASSLAPGSSGANVLTF. CDR3 DNA sequence: TGTGCTAGCAGCTTAGCGCCAGGAAGCTCTGGGGCCAACGTCCTGACTTTC.

CDR3 bases: TGCGCCAGCAGCCAAGAAGGACAGGGACAGACCCAGTACTTC. It translates to CASSQEGQGQTQYF. This sequence joins TRBV4-3 and TRBJ2-5; TRBD1 agrees at 8 bases. Germline CDR1 is LGHNA and CDR2 is YSLEER. Losses at the gene ends were 0 bases for V and 6 bases for J; bases not matched to a gene: 3. The CDR3 covers 14 residues.

This clonotype was detected only a few times. The chain is built from TRBV7-9 and TRBJ2-1; D may be TRBD2 (6 bases). The germline V gene has CDR1 SEHNR and CDR2 FQNEAQ (reference sequence). V lost 2 bases and J 9 bases, leaving 14 bases between the germline ends. The length of the CDR3 is 14 residues. CDR3 nucleotides: TGTGCCAGCAGCTTAACGCTAGCGTCAGGTGAGCAGTTCTTC. Translated: CASSLTLASGEQFF.

The V gene is TRBV10-3, the J gene TRBJ1-1, with D uncertain. The CDR3 is 14 residues long. V was cut by 2 bases and J by 0 bases, with 7 bases left in between. Germline loops: CDR1 ENHRY, CDR2 SYGVKD. The chain's CDR3 is CAISETDLNTEAFF. The CDR3 DNA follows: TGTGCCATCAGTGAGACGGATTTGAACACTGAAGCTTTCTTT.

The rearrangement uses TRBV18 and TRBJ2-3; possibly TRBD1 for D (5 bases). Trimming pared 6 bases from V and 4 bases from J, leaving 14 bases between. There are 14 residues in the CDR3. The germline V gene has CDR1 KGHSH and CDR2 LQKENI. The CDR3 DNA reads as TGTGCCAGCTCCCGCGCAGGGCGGTCAGATACGCAGTATTTT. Translating it yields CASSRAGRSDTQYF.

The V call is TRBV24-1, the J call TRBJ2-5; 10 nucleotides line up with TRBD2. CDR1 KGHDR and CDR2 SFDVKD come from the germline V gene. The CDR3 extends over 16 amino acids. Trimming cost V 0 bases and J 5 bases; bases outside gene matches: 5. In nucleotides, the CDR3 is TGTGCCACCAGTGATTTGAAGCGGGGGGGCCTGGAGACCCAGTACTTC. This gives the protein CATSDLKRGGLETQYF.

This clonotype was detected only once. The chain joins TRBV7-8 to TRBJ2-5, with 9 nucleotides matching TRBD1. The DNA end lines up better with TRBJ2-4; the J call may be wrong. This CDR3 is 13 amino acids long. The germline V gene has CDR1 SGHVS and CDR2 FQNEAQ. In DNA form, the CDR3 reads TGTGCCAGCGCCCGGGACAGGGAAGACATTCAGTACTTC. This sequence encodes CASARDREDIQYF.

This clonotype has more than one count but fewer than ten. V gene TRBV12-5 combines with J gene TRBJ2-2, with no clear D. The CDR3 spans 11 residues. Looked up from germline, CDR1 is LGHNT and CDR2 is FRNRAP. Trimming took off 7 bases at V and 8 bases at J, with 8 bases between the two ends. The CDR3 spells CASAGSGELFF. CDR3 nucleotides: TGTGCTAGTGCCGGGTCAGGGGAGCTGTTTTTT.

There are a few counts of this clonotype. An end of the junction differs from the germline gene, which may be a read error. V is TRBV5-1 and J is TRBJ1-5; D is ambiguous. Germline V gives CDR1 SGHRS, CDR2 YFSETQ. The CDR3 consists of 15 residues. In nucleotides, the CDR3 is TGTGCCAGCAGCTTGGAGGGCGGCTTAAATCAGCCCCAGCATTTT. Translated: CASSLEGGLNQPQHF.

The chain recombines TRBV12-3 or TRBV12-4 with TRBJ1-2; 9 nucleotides line up with TRBD1. Trimming removed 5 bases from V and 7 bases from J; junction bases left unmatched: 5. The CDR3 spans 13 residues. The CDR3 DNA is TGTGCCAGCAGTGCCCGGGACAGGGCTGGCTACACCTTC. It translates to CASSARDRAGYTF.

With regard to this clonotype: Mismatch with germline at one junction end may stem from a read error. This chain joins TRBV7-2 and TRBJ2-5, with no clear D. The CDR3 extends over 11 amino acids. Germline CDR1 reads SGHTA; CDR2 reads FQGNSA. The chain's CDR3 is CASGFDKIQYF. The DNA of the CDR3 is TGTGCCAGCGGCTTCGACAAAATCCAGTACTTC.

This rearrangement joins TRBV5-1 to TRBJ2-3, with D perhaps matching TRBD1 or TRBD2 (6 bases each). The CDR3 length is 14 residues. V shed 5 bases and J shed 4 bases, with 14 bases lying between them. From germline, CDR1 is SGHRS and CDR2 YFSETQ. The DNA of the CDR3 is TGCGCCAGCAGTTCGGGCCGGGGGCCAGATACGCAGTATTTT. Its translation is CASSSGRGPDTQYF.